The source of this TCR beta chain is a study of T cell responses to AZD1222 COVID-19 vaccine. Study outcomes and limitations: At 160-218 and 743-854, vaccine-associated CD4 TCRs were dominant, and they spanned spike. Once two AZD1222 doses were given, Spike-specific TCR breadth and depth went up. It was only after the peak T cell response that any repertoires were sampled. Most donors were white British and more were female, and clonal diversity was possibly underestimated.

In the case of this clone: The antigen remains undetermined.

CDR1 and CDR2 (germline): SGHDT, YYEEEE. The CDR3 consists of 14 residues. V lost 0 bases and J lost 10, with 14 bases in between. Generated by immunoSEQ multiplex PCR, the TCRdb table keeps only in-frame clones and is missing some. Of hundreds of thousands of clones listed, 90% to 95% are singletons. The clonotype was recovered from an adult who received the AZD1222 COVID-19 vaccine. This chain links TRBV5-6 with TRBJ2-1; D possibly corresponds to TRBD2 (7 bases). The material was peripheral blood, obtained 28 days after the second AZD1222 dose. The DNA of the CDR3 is TGTGCCAGCAGCTTGGCAGGGAGGGGGGACGAGCAGTTCTTC. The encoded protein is CASSLAGRGDEQFF.